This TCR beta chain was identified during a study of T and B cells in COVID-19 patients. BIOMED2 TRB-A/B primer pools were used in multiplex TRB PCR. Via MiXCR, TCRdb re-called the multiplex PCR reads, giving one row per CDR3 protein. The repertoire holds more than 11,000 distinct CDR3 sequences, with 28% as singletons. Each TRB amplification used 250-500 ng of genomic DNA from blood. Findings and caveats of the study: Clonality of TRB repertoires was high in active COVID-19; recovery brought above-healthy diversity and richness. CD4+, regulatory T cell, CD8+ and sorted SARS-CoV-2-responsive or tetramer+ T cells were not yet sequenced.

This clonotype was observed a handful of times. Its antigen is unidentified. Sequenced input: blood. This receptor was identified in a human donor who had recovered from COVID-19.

CDR3 sequence: CASRMDTSRTEAFF. The CDR3 DNA reads TGTGCCAGCAGAATGGACACGAGTCGGACTGAAGCTTTCTTT. The V call is TRBV6-4, the J call TRBJ1-1; tentatively, D is TRBD1 (5 bases). This CDR3 is built from 14 residues. The germline V gene encodes CDR1 MRHNA and CDR2 SNTAGT. V gave up 6 bases and J gave up 5 bases, with 16 bases separating them.